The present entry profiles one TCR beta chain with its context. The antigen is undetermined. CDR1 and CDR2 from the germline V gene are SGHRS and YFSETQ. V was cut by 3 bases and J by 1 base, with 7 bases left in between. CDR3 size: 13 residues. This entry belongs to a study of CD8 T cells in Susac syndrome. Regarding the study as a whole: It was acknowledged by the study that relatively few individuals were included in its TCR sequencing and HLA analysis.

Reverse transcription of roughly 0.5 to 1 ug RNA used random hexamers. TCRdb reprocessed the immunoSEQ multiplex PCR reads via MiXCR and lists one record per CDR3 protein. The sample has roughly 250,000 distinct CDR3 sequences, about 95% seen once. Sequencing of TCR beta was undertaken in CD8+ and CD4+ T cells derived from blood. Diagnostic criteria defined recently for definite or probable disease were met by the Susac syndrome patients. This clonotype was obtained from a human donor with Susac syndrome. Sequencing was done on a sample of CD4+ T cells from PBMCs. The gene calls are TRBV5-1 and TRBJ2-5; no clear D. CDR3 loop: CASSWLPQETQYF. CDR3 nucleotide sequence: TGCGCCAGCAGCTGGTTGCCCCAAGAGACCCAGTACTTC.